These 15 T cell receptor beta chains were sequenced from one sample in a study of immune evolution from preneoplasia to lung adenocarcinoma. Data came from immunoSEQ multiplex PCR; TCRdb stores just in-frame clones and leaves some out. The sample lists approximately 4,100 clones, approximately 83% occurring once. The sequenced sample was FFPE minimally invasive lung adenocarcinoma tissue. Receptors were obtained from a person aged 55 to 69 with lung adenocarcinoma.

This rearrangement joins TRBV7-9 to TRBJ2-6; D uncertain. From germline, CDR1 is SEHNR and CDR2 FQNEAQ (reference sequence). V lost 5 bases and J 1 base, leaving 9 bases between the germline ends. The CDR3 runs 15 residues. This chain's CDR3 is CASSALGSGANVLTF. DNA of the CDR3: TGTGCCAGCAGCGCGTTGGGGTCTGGGGCCAACGTCCTGACTTTC.

This chain uses TRBV20-1 with TRBJ2-3; the D is unclear. This CDR3 is built from 11 residues. V lost 3 bases and J lost 5, with 6 bases in between. CDR1 is DFQATT and CDR2 is SNEGSKA in the germline V gene (reference sequence). Written as DNA, the CDR3 is TGCAGTGCTAGCGAGGAAGATACGCAGTATTTT. Translation: CSASEEDTQYF.

The V and J genes are TRBV19 and TRBJ2-7; 16 bases are shared with TRBD2. The CDR3 spans 18 residues. Trimming took 4 bases from V and 3 from J; bases not matched to a gene: 9. The V gene's germline CDR1 is LNHDA and CDR2 SQIVND (reference sequence). The CDR3 reads CASSKGLAGGPLVYEQYF. For the CDR3, the DNA is TGTGCCAGTAGTAAGGGACTAGCGGGAGGGCCTTTGGTCTACGAGCAGTACTTC.

V and J are TRBV30 and TRBJ1-1; D not certain. Trimming removed 2 bases from V and 5 bases from J, with 15 bases in between. The CDR3 has 14 residues. Germline V lookup: CDR1 GTSNPN, CDR2 SVGIG (reference sequence). CDR3 nucleotide sequence: TGTGCCTGGAGTCCCCCTGGACGACTAACTGAAGCTTTCTTT. Its protein is CAWSPPGRLTEAFF.

The V call is TRBV27, the J call TRBJ2-6; D is uncertain. This CDR3 contains 16 residues. Trimming left V 5 bases short and J 0 bases short, with 11 bases between. Germline V gene sequence: CDR1 MNHEY, CDR2 SMNVEV (reference sequence). This chain's CDR3 is CASSPFIASGANVLTF. The CDR3 DNA sequence: TGTGCCAGCAGTCCTTTTATAGCCTCTGGGGCCAACGTCCTGACTTTC.

The rearrangement joins TRBV6-1 to TRBJ2-1; D call uncertain. CDR1 is MNHNS, CDR2 SASEGT, per germline. The V end lost 2 bases, the J end lost 0 bases, and 8 bases lay between the germline ends. The CDR3 consists of 15 residues. CDR3 coding DNA: TGTGCCAGCAGTGAATTAGACCACTCCTACAATGAGCAGTTCTTC. Protein sequence: CASSELDHSYNEQFF.

The CDR3 nucleotides are TGTGCCAGCAGCGTCGGGACAACCCAAGAGACCCAGTACTTC. It is translated as CASSVGTTQETQYF. This rearrangement joins TRBV7-8 to TRBJ2-5; a possible D gene is TRBD1 (6 bases). Trimming took 5 bases from V and 1 from J, leaving 11 bases between them. Germline-derived CDR1 and CDR2 are SGHVS and FQNEAQ. CDR3 length equals 14 residues.

The chain combines TRBV7-2 with TRBJ2-1; possible D gene TRBD2, 6 bases. V lost 4 bases, J lost 5 bases, and 15 bases lay in between. Germline CDR1 and CDR2: SGHTA and FQGNSA. The CDR3 extends over 15 amino acids. In DNA form, the CDR3 reads TGTGCCAGCAGCTCGGGACTGCTTCGGGACAATGAGCAGTTCTTC. Amino acids: CASSSGLLRDNEQFF.

The chain recombines TRBV5-5 with TRBJ1-4; possible D gene TRBD1, 6 bases. The CDR3 totals 16 residues. Trimming removed 0 bases from V and 8 bases from J, with 17 bases in between. The V gene's germline CDR1 is SGHKS and CDR2 YYEKEE (reference sequence). CDR3 in DNA: TGTGCCAGCAGCTTGGCCACGGGGGCTGGTGAGGAAAAACTGTTTTTT. As protein: CASSLATGAGEEKLFF.

The J gene is TRBJ1-3, the V gene TRBV28, with D possibly matching TRBD1 (5 bases). CDR3 length: 15 amino acids. With 6 bases removed from V and 0 bases from J, the gap between germline ends came to 12 bases. Germline V gives CDR1 MDHEN, CDR2 SYDVKM. The CDR3 reads CASSPPGISGNTIYF. In nucleotides, the CDR3 is TGTGCCAGCAGCCCACCAGGGATCTCTGGAAACACCATATATTTT.

J is TRBJ1-2 and V is TRBV6-5; TRBD1 might be the D (5 bases). The germline CDR1 and CDR2 sequences are MNHEY and SVGAGI. V lost 5 bases to trimming and J lost 10 bases, with 14 bases between them. The CDR3 runs 12 residues. Here the CDR3 reads CASSRGGVTYTF. Here the CDR3 DNA reads TGTGCCAGCAGTAGGGGTGGGGTCACCTACACCTTC.

The genes are TRBV6-5 and TRBJ2-5; D uncertain. The CDR3 is 14 amino acids. Germline V gene sequence: CDR1 MNHEY, CDR2 SVGAGI. Trimming stripped 0 bases from V and 3 bases from J, with 8 bases between. DNA for the CDR3: TGTGCCAGCAGTTACTCCGACTTCAAAGAGACCCAGTACTTC. Translated: CASSYSDFKETQYF.

The count of this clone is one. At one of its ends the junction is not consistent with the germline gene, which may arise from a read error. The genes are TRBV19 and TRBJ2-5; D is unresolved. The CDR3 runs 15 residues. Per the germline V gene, CDR1 is LNHDA and CDR2 is SQIVND (reference sequence). CDR3: CASSLEGKHHETQYF. Here the CDR3 DNA reads TGTGCCAGTAGTCTAGAAGGTAAGCATCATGAGACCCAGTACTTC. The full variable domain, in which reference TRBV19 and TRBJ2-5 provide the parts outside the CDR3, is DGGITQSPKYLFRKEGQNVTLSCEQNLNHDAMYWYRQDPGQGLRLIYYSQIVNDFQKGDIAEGYSVSREKKESFPLTVTSAQKNPTAFYLCASSLEGKHHETQYFGPGTRLLVL.

In this sample, this clone turned up a few times. The genes are TRBV6-1 and TRBJ2-1, with unresolved D. Trimming removed 6 bases at V and 12 bases at J, with 21 bases between. CDR1 is MNHNS, CDR2 SASEGT, per germline. The CDR3 length is 14 residues. CDR3 loop: CASRPSDVAPVQFF. Written as DNA, the CDR3 is TGTGCCAGCAGACCATCGGACGTCGCCCCTGTGCAGTTCTTC.

This clone was observed once. V and J are TRBV6-5 and TRBJ2-1, with 11 bases fitting TRBD2. The germline V gene encodes CDR1 MNHEY and CDR2 SVGAGI. This CDR3 spans 15 amino acids. The trim removed 6 bases at V and 2 bases at J, leaving 3 bases unmatched. The CDR3 is CASRQLAGAYNEQFF. Written as DNA, the CDR3 is TGTGCCAGCAGACAACTAGCGGGAGCCTACAATGAGCAGTTCTTC.